The 10 T cell receptor beta chains in this list originate from one sample, sequenced in a study of CD8 T cells in ankylosing spondylitis. Via MiXCR, TCRdb re-called the 5' RACE reads, giving one row per CDR3 protein. The table records 450,000 to 550,000 distinct CDR3 sequences, roughly 5.2% of them present only once. The study's findings and limits: About eight highly homologous variants made up a TCR beta motif that seemed to typify ankylosing spondylitis blood.

Their antigens remain unidentified. The sequenced material came from blood, either unsorted or a sorted T cell fraction (not recorded which). All receptors derive from a male donor with ankylosing spondylitis.

In this sample, this clonotype turned up many times. This CDR3 reads CASSERGPKAYEQYF. In DNA, the CDR3 is TGTGCCAGCAGTGAAAGGGGACCTAAAGCCTACGAGCAGTACTTC. The V gene is TRBV27, the J gene TRBJ2-7; D assignment may be TRBD1 or TRBD2 (5 bases each). The germline V and J ends were trimmed by 5 bases and 2 bases, with 16 bases remaining between them. Germline values: CDR1 MNHEY, CDR2 SMNVEV (reference sequence). The CDR3 runs 15 residues.

The sample holds many counts of this clonotype. The chain couples TRBV10-3 to TRBJ2-1; D unclear. Germline V gene data show CDR1 as ENHRY and CDR2 as SYGVKD. This CDR3 contains 12 residues. Trimming removed 4 bases from V and 9 bases from J, with 10 bases in between. This CDR3 is CAISGSPSEQFF. In DNA form, the CDR3 reads TGTGCCATCAGTGGCTCCCCGAGTGAGCAGTTCTTC.

Many counts were recorded for this clonotype. The rearrangement uses TRBV27 and TRBJ1-1, with D possibly matching TRBD1 (6 bases). V was shortened by 6 bases and J by 3 bases, with 20 bases between the two germline ends. The CDR3 spans 16 residues. Looked up from germline, CDR1 is MNHEY and CDR2 is SMNVEV (reference sequence). As DNA, the CDR3 is TGTGCCAGCAGGACCTTGCGGGGGCGGGCGGACACTGAAGCTTTCTTT. Translating gives CASRTLRGRADTEAFF.

V and J are TRBV12-3 or TRBV12-4 and TRBJ2-5; 12 nucleotides match TRBD2. V lost 5 bases and J lost 6; bases outside the gene matches: 13. The CDR3 spans 17 residues. CDR3 DNA sequence: TGTGCCAGCAGTCCGGAAGCTAGCGGGGGGGCAGTAAAGACCCAGTACTTC. This translates into CASSPEASGGAVKTQYF.

This clonotype was detected many times. The chain joins TRBV4-3 to TRBJ1-2; the D is unclear. The CDR3 loop spans 14 amino acids. Germline CDR1 and CDR2: LGHNA and YSLEER. Deletions cut 0 bases from V and 4 bases from J, with 9 bases between. The DNA of the CDR3 is TGCGCCAGCAGCCAAGATGTCCGAGTCTATGGCTACACCTTC. Translating it yields CASSQDVRVYGYTF.

This clonotype has ten or more counts. CDR3 amino acids: CAIRHQGTGNTGELFF. CDR3 sequence (DNA): TGTGCCATCAGACATCAGGGGACCGGAAACACCGGGGAGCTGTTTTTT. The chain has TRBV10-3 and TRBJ2-2; D might be TRBD1 (6 bases). Germline CDR1 reads ENHRY; CDR2 reads SYGVKD. This CDR3 is built from 16 residues. Trimming left V 6 bases short and J 2 bases short, with 16 bases between.

This clonotype was counted ten times or more. The V gene is TRBV12-3 or TRBV12-4, the J gene TRBJ1-5; D not certain. The CDR3 length is 16 residues. V dropped 5 bases and J dropped 2 bases, with 16 bases sitting between them. This CDR3 is CASSPRGSGGNQPQHF. The CDR3 DNA sequence: TGTGCCAGCAGTCCCCGGGGTTCAGGCGGCAATCAGCCCCAGCATTTT.

The chain employs TRBV4-1 and TRBJ2-1; perhaps D is TRBD1 or TRBD2 (6 bases each). V lost 0 bases and J 6 bases, leaving 21 bases between the germline ends. Per germline, CDR1 MGHRA and CDR2 YSYEKL. The CDR3 covers 18 residues. CDR3 protein: CASSQDWGAAPGANEQFF. The CDR3 region has the DNA TGCGCCAGCAGCCAAGATTGGGGCGCCGCCCCGGGGGCCAATGAGCAGTTCTTC.

This clonotype has ten or more counts. The genes are TRBV5-1 and TRBJ2-1; 10 bases align to TRBD2. The CDR3 loop spans 15 amino acids. Germline V gene lookup returns CDR1 SGHRS and CDR2 YFSETQ. Trimming removed 0 bases from V and 7 bases from J; junction bases left unmatched: 4. Here the CDR3 DNA reads TGCGCCAGCAGCTTGGGGCTAGCGGGGGTTAATGAGCAGTTCTTC. Translation gives CASSLGLAGVNEQFF.

In its sample, this clonotype was seen many times. The CDR3 sequence is CASSPEGGLNTEAFF. The DNA of the CDR3 is TGTGCCAGCAGCCCCGAGGGAGGCTTGAACACTGAAGCTTTCTTT. This chain joins TRBV5-6 and TRBJ1-1; no clear D. Germline V gene data show CDR1 as SGHDT and CDR2 as YYEEEE. With 4 bases removed from V and 0 bases from J, the gap between germline ends came to 13 bases. The CDR3 is 15 amino acids.